Following are 7 T cell receptor beta chains from one sample sequenced in a study of CD8 T cells in Susac syndrome. Reverse transcription of roughly 0.5 to 1 ug RNA was performed with random hexamers. Each CDR3 protein is one row after TCRdb ran MiXCR on the immunoSEQ multiplex PCR reads. Of 170,000 or so distinct CDR3 sequences listed, around 96% are singletons. Sequencing input: CD4+ T cells from PBMCs. The receptors were sampled from a human donor with Susac syndrome.

The CDR3 DNA is TGTGCCAGCAGCCTCCCGTCCGGGGAGCTGTTTTTT. Protein product: CASSLPSGELFF. The V and J genes are TRBV3-1 and TRBJ2-2; unclear D gene. The CDR3 covers 12 residues. V gave up 4 bases and J gave up 6 bases, with 6 bases separating them. Germline-derived CDR1 and CDR2 are LGHDT and YNNKEL (reference sequence).

This chain links TRBV5-1 with TRBJ1-4; D possibly corresponds to TRBD1 (5 bases). Germline V gene data show CDR1 as SGHRS and CDR2 as YFSETQ. The CDR3 has 14 amino acids. The ends were cut back, 0 bases at V and 7 bases at J, with 10 bases in the middle. CDR3 loop: CASSLDGALEKLFF. In DNA, the CDR3 is TGCGCCAGCAGCTTGGATGGGGCACTTGAAAAACTGTTTTTT. Using reference TRBV5-1 and TRBJ1-4 for the parts outside the CDR3, the full variable domain is KAGVTQTPRYLIKTRGQQVTLSCSPISGHRSVSWYQQTPGQGLQFLFEYFSETQRNKGNFPGRFSGRQFSNSRSEMNVSTLELGDSALYLCASSLDGALEKLFFGSGTQLSVL.

The count of this clonotype is one. V usage is TRBV9 and J usage is TRBJ1-5; D remains ambiguous. CDR1 is SGDLS, CDR2 YYNGEE, per germline. This CDR3 is 14 amino acids long. V was clipped by 0 bases and J by 4 bases, with 8 bases between them. The CDR3 region has the DNA TGTGCCAGCAGCGTAGCGGGGAAAAATCAGCCCCAGCATTTT. This codes for CASSVAGKNQPQHF.

V is TRBV20-1 and J is TRBJ2-7; D not resolved. Germline V gene data show CDR1 as DFQATT and CDR2 as SNEGSKA (reference sequence). V was cut by 1 base and J by 1 base, with 8 bases left in between. This CDR3 comprises 13 residues. The CDR3: CSARGELSYEQYF. CDR3 coding DNA: TGCAGTGCTAGAGGGGAACTGTCCTACGAGCAGTACTTC.

The rearrangement joins TRBV13 to TRBJ1-2, with 8 bases aligning to TRBD1. Looked up from germline, CDR1 is PRHDT and CDR2 is FYEKMQ (reference sequence). V dropped 4 bases and J dropped 3; count of bases not matched to a gene: 1. The CDR3 length is 13 residues. CDR3 in DNA: TGTGCCAGCAGCTCACAGGGGGACTATGGCTACACCTTC. Its protein product is CASSSQGDYGYTF.

The chain uses TRBV9 and TRBJ2-2, with a tentative D call TRBD2 (5 bases). The V gene lost 0 bases and the J gene lost 5 bases, with 11 bases spanning the gap. Germline assignment: CDR1 SGDLS and CDR2 YYNGEE. CDR3 length: 15 amino acids. This chain's CDR3 is CASSVASGLTGELFF. CDR3 coding DNA: TGTGCCAGCAGCGTAGCGAGCGGATTAACCGGGGAGCTGTTTTTT. Full variable domain (rest looked up from reference TRBV9 and TRBJ2-2): DSGVTQTPKHLITATGQRVTLRCSPRSGDLSVYWYQQSLDQGLQFLIQYYNGEERAKGNILERFSAQQFPDLHSELNLSSLELGDSALYFCASSVASGLTGELFFGEGSRLTVL.

Remarks on this clonotype: The junction and the germline gene differ at one end; a read error may be behind it. CDR3 DNA: TGTGCCAGCAGCCTAGCGGGAGTTCAGGAGGAGACCCAGTACTTC. This encodes CASSLAGVQEETQYF. The chain uses TRBV7-9 and TRBJ2-5; 10 nucleotides match TRBD2. The germline CDR1 and CDR2 sequences are SEHNR and FQNEAQ (reference sequence). This CDR3 spans 15 amino acids.